These T cell receptor beta chains were read from a single sample in a study of OX40 agonist ivuxolimab in advanced cancers. Produced via immunoSEQ multiplex PCR; TCRdb's table is partial and in-frame only. This table holds about 15,000 clones, under 85% found once. This material consisted of CD4+ or CD8+ T cells sorted from blood, taken in a trial of the OX40 agonist ivuxolimab. These receptors originate from an adult with an advanced solid tumor such as melanoma, head and neck, liver or kidney cancer. CDR3s include the opening cysteine and the closing phenylalanine or tryptophan.

TRBV4-1,CASSQEGGGSDEQFF
TRBV4-3,CASSQDRETEAFF
TRBV28,CASSFLAGGQDEQFF
TRBV7-2,CASSFLGQNGYTF
TRBV6-1,CASSEREASSYEQYF
TRBV27,CASSLSGGITEAFF
TRBV7-4,CASSPPSGGQNGAKNIQYF
TRBV29-1,CSVDRLAGVNEQFF
TRBV19,CASSIGTGGTQYF
TRBV9,CASSVGLAGDEQYF
TRBV19,CASSIGGGSSYNEQFF
TRBV7-2,CASSLAPTSGSYEQYF
TRBV29-1,CSTRAAGGEKLFF
TRBV4-3,CASSQVAGVGNEQFF
TRBV9,CASTGTSGRGETQYF
TRBV5-1,CASSTTGNSYEQYF
TRBV29-1,CSVGDRSDYEQYF
TRBV28,CASSLYVQETQYF
TRBV11-2,CASSSPRGVHSPLHF
TRBV10-3,CAISESRTQGNQPQHF
TRBV29-1,CSVEDPASLSDTQYF
TRBV7-9,CASRGGQETQYF
TRBV4-3,CASSQELAGGLPTGELFF
TRBV29-1,CSVEDLWVAASGTDTQYF
TRBV5-4,CASSLGGDFYEQYF
TRBV7-3,CASSFSTGELFF
TRBV21-1,CASSKRESTNEKLFF
TRBV11-1,CASSRGPSYGYTF
TRBV23-1,CANETGTGELFF
TRBV7-3,CASSSGDSPYGYTF
TRBV5-8,CASSFVQGTEAFF
TRBV11-3,CASSLRYGPYNEQFF
TRBV19,CASSIATSGTPNEQFF
TRBV7-9,CASSLATTAHTF
TRBV5-8,CASRELGTGDGANVLTF
TRBV6-6,CASSYSGGSGNTIYF
TRBV18,CASSPGTGAEGYTF